A selection of T cell receptor beta chains follows, all from one sample in a study of blood T cell repertoires in COVID-19. Generated by immunoSEQ multiplex PCR, the TCRdb table keeps only in-frame clones and is missing some. The data contain about 240,000 clones, 75% to 90% of them singletons. Sequencing was carried out using peripheral blood. The receptors come from a man aged 55 to 70 who had recovered from COVID-19. The CDR3 runs from the conserved cysteine through the conserved F or W. The D gene is left open where the match is weak. Clone size is stated in some rows and not others, as once, few, many or a class when expanded.

j_call	d_call	v_call	clone_size	cdr3_aa	cdr3_nt
TRBJ2-1	TRBD2	TRBV9	NA	CASSVGSGAAYNEQFF	TGTGCCAGCAGCGTAGGGAGCGGGGCGGCCTACAATGAGCAGTTCTTC
TRBJ2-2	TRBD1	TRBV11-3	NA	CASSLGDSSRELFF	TGTGCCAGCAGCTTAGGGGACAGTTCCCGGGAGCTGTTTTTT
TRBJ2-1	TRBD1	TRBV10-2	NA	CATSGTGRINEQFF	TGCGCCACCTCCGGGACAGGGAGAATCAATGAGCAGTTCTTC
TRBJ2-3	TRBD1	TRBV7-9	NA	CASRRDRGTVTDTQYF	TGTGCCAGCAGAAGGGACAGGGGAACAGTCACAGATACGCAGTATTTT
TRBJ2-7	NA	TRBV21-1	NA	CASSKKEKGLYEQYF	TGTGCCAGCAGCAAAAAGGAAAAGGGGCTTTACGAGCAGTACTTC
TRBJ2-5	NA	TRBV5-1	NA	CASSQNSGGRETQYF	TGCGCCAGCAGCCAAAACTCAGGAGGTAGAGAGACCCAGTACTTC
TRBJ2-4	TRBD1	TRBV7-6	NA	CASSLEPGQGYQENIQYF	TGTGCCAGCAGCTTAGAACCGGGACAGGGGTATCAGGAAAACATTCAGTACTTC
TRBJ1-3	TRBD1	TRBV9	NA	CASSPRTGNSGNTIYF	TGTGCCAGCAGCCCCCGGACAGGCAACTCTGGAAACACCATATATTTT
TRBJ1-5	TRBD1	TRBV19	NA	CASRGQGNSNQPQHF	TGTGCCAGCAGGGGACAGGGCAATAGCAATCAGCCCCAGCATTTT
TRBJ1-6	TRBD1	TRBV9	NA	CASSATGGLSSSPLHF	TGTGCCAGCAGCGCAACAGGGGGTCTCTCCTCCTCACCCCTCCACTTT
TRBJ1-2	NA	TRBV2	NA	CASSIRTLHYGYTF	TGTGCCAGCAGTATAAGGACTCTACACTATGGCTACACCTTC
TRBJ2-1	TRBD2	TRBV11-2	NA	CASSGTSGGWNEQFF	TGTGCCAGCAGCGGAACTAGCGGGGGTTGGAATGAGCAGTTCTTC
TRBJ2-1	NA	TRBV6-5	once	CASRGVNEQFF	TGTGCCAGCAGAGGGGTAAATGAGCAGTTCTTC
TRBJ1-4	NA	TRBV6-6	NA	CASCTGGPMKKLFF	TGTGCCAGCTGCACCGGGGGACCGATGAAAAAACTGTTTTTT
TRBJ1-1	NA	TRBV11-3	NA	CATSRRGATTEAFF	TGTGCCACCTCCCGGCGGGGCGCGACCACTGAAGCTTTCTTT
TRBJ2-2	NA	TRBV19	few	CASRAGNTGELFF	TGTGCCAGTAGGGCTGGGAACACCGGGGAGCTGTTTTTT